This TCR beta chain was sequenced in a study of T cell responses to AZD1222 COVID-19 vaccine. Study observations and caveats: Seropositive at baseline were only six AZD1222 recipients. White British ancestry dominated among donors, who included more females, and clonal diversity was possibly underestimated.

On this clone itself: Its antigen remains unidentified.

Repertoires were generated with immunoSEQ multiplex PCR, while TCRdb's copy carries only in-frame clones and drops some. The repertoire has 83,000 or so clones, around 87% of them found once; the top ten carry around 4.5%. The specimen comprised peripheral blood, sampled on day 0 of MenACWY control vaccination. The TCR sequence derives from an adult in good health.

CDR3 nucleotides: TGTGCCAGCTCACCGCGGCAGCCTGACTCTGGAAACACCATATATTTT. Translated, it gives CASSPRQPDSGNTIYF. The rearrangement uses TRBV18 and TRBJ1-3; D gene unclear. Germline CDR1 is KGHSH and CDR2 is LQKENI. V was trimmed by 3 bases and J by 0 bases, leaving 12 bases between them. The CDR3 has 16 amino acids. The complete variable domain, with remaining parts taken from reference TRBV18 and TRBJ1-3, reads NAGVMQNPRHLVRRRGQEARLRCSPMKGHSHVYWYRQLPEEGLKFMVYLQKENIIDESGMPKERFSAEFPKEGPSILRIQQVVRGDSAAYFCASSPRQPDSGNTIYFGEGSWLTVV.